The rows below give T cell receptor beta chains drawn from one sample of a study of T cells in Graves' hyperthyroidism and ophthalmopathy. TCRdb ran MiXCR on the multiplex PCR reads and lists one entry per CDR3 protein. The data show 500,000 to 650,000 distinct CDR3 sequences, with approximately 17% seen just once and around 17% held by the top ten. Input material: blood. The receptor set was obtained from a woman between 18 and 30 years old with Graves' ophthalmopathy. The CDR3 runs from the conserved cysteine through the conserved F or W. Fields, in order: J gene, D gene, V gene, clone size, CDR3 DNA, CDR3 protein. D genes are given only for firm matches. Clone size is given for some rows only: seen once, a few or many times, or a class if the clone is expanded.

J: TRBJ1-5
D: TRBD1
V: TRBV20-1
size: few
DNA: TGCAGTGCACCCGGGACAGCTAGCAATCAGCCCCAGCATTTT
CDR3: CSAPGTASNQPQHF

J: TRBJ2-7
D: NA
V: TRBV3-1
size: few
DNA: TGTGCCAGCAGCCAAGATCGCATCTCCTCCTACGAGCAGTACTTC
CDR3: CASSQDRISSYEQYF

J: TRBJ2-1
D: NA
V: TRBV7-3
size: NA
DNA: TGTGCCAGCAGGGGGGGGACAGATTATTACAATGAGCAGTTCTTC
CDR3: CASRGGTDYYNEQFF

J: TRBJ2-1
D: NA
V: TRBV15
size: few
DNA: TGTGCCACCAGCAGACTTGAAGGTAATGAGCAGTTCTTC
CDR3: CATSRLEGNEQFF

J: TRBJ2-1
D: TRBD2
V: TRBV18
size: NA
DNA: TGTGCCAGCTCACCACCCGGGGTTCTAGCGGGGGGGCCCGGTGAGCAGTTCTTC
CDR3: CASSPPGVLAGGPGEQFF

J: TRBJ2-1
D: NA
V: TRBV20-1
size: many
DNA: TGCAGTGCCGCCCCCGGGAACATAGTACCTGAGCAGTTCTTC
CDR3: CSAAPGNIVPEQFF

J: TRBJ2-1
D: NA
V: TRBV12-3/TRBV12-4
size: many
DNA: TGTGCCAGCACCCTTAGCGGCCCCTCCTACAATGAGCAGTTCTTC
CDR3: CASTLSGPSYNEQFF

J: TRBJ1-1
D: TRBD1
V: TRBV28
size: NA
DNA: TGTGCCAGCACTAGGGACAGGGGGCGGGGCACTGAAGCTTTCTTT
CDR3: CASTRDRGRGTEAFF

J: TRBJ2-3
D: TRBD2
V: TRBV7-2
size: many
DNA: TGTGCCAGCAGCTTGACTAGCGGGAGATCGCAGTATTTT
CDR3: CASSLTSGRSQYF

J: TRBJ1-4
D: TRBD1
V: TRBV10-3
size: NA
DNA: TGTGCCATCAGTGGACAGGGAGAAGAAAAACTGTTTTTT
CDR3: CAISGQGEEKLFF

J: TRBJ2-3
D: TRBD2
V: TRBV11-2
size: many
DNA: TGTGCCAGCAGCTTAGGCGGACTAGCGACCACAGATACGCAGTATTTT
CDR3: CASSLGGLATTDTQYF

J: TRBJ2-7
D: NA
V: TRBV3-1
size: many
DNA: TGTGCCAGCAGCCACGGAGCCTACGAGCAGTACTTC
CDR3: CASSHGAYEQYF

J: TRBJ2-7
D: TRBD1
V: TRBV7-9
size: few
DNA: TGTGCCAGCAGTGGACAGGGGGCTTTAGGCGAGCAGTACTTC
CDR3: CASSGQGALGEQYF

J: TRBJ2-2
D: NA
V: TRBV6-2/TRBV6-3
size: NA
DNA: TGTGCCAGCAGACAGGGGGGGGAGCGAGCCGGGGAGCTGTTTTTT
CDR3: CASRQGGERAGELFF

J: TRBJ1-1
D: TRBD1
V: TRBV13
size: many
DNA: TGTGCCAGCAGCGCATCCACAGGGGAGGGTGGAGCTTTCTTT
CDR3: CASSASTGEGGAFF

J: TRBJ2-5
D: NA
V: TRBV7-9
size: many
DNA: TGTGCCAGCAGCTCTGGACGGCAGGAGACCCAGTACTTC
CDR3: CASSSGRQETQYF

J: TRBJ1-2
D: NA
V: TRBV6-2/TRBV6-3
size: NA
DNA: TGTGCCAGCAGTTACTCAACCGGGTTCTATGGCTACACCTTC
CDR3: CASSYSTGFYGYTF

J: TRBJ2-7
D: TRBD1
V: TRBV18
size: NA
DNA: TGTGCCAGCTCAAAATCCCGAACCGGACAGGGGGCCTTCTACGAGCAGTACTTC
CDR3: CASSKSRTGQGAFYEQYF

J: TRBJ2-3
D: TRBD2
V: TRBV6-2/TRBV6-3
size: NA
DNA: TGTGCCAGCAGTTCGTTAGCGGGAGGGGTCACAGATACGCAGTATTTT
CDR3: CASSSLAGGVTDTQYF

J: TRBJ1-4
D: NA
V: TRBV6-1
size: NA
DNA: TGTGCCAGCACTGGTTGGGAAAAACTGTTTTTT
CDR3: CASTGWEKLFF

J: TRBJ1-5
D: NA
V: TRBV2
size: many
DNA: TGTGCCAGCAGAGGCTCTACCCTCGGGGACGTGGGTAGCAATCAGCCCCAGCATTTT
CDR3: CASRGSTLGDVGSNQPQHF

J: TRBJ2-7
D: NA
V: TRBV29-1
size: NA
DNA: TGCAGCGTTGAAGACAAACAGGGTATTTCCTACGAGCAGTACTTC
CDR3: CSVEDKQGISYEQYF

J: TRBJ2-3
D: TRBD2
V: TRBV28
size: many
DNA: TGTGCCAGCAGTTCCGGGACTAGCGGGACCCTCCGCACAGATACGCAGTATTTT
CDR3: CASSSGTSGTLRTDTQYF

J: TRBJ1-2
D: NA
V: TRBV19
size: NA
DNA: TGTGCCAGTAGTATCCGGGACCTAGGAGGCTACACCTTC
CDR3: CASSIRDLGGYTF

J: TRBJ2-1
D: NA
V: TRBV3-1
size: many
DNA: TGTGCCAGCAGCCAAGCTTCCGGGTTACGGGAGCAGTTCTTC
CDR3: CASSQASGLREQFF

J: TRBJ2-2
D: NA
V: TRBV28
size: many
DNA: TGTGCCAGCAGTTTATACCCGCGTTCGAACACCGGGGAGCTGTTTTTT
CDR3: CASSLYPRSNTGELFF

J: TRBJ1-2
D: NA
V: TRBV6-2/TRBV6-3
size: many
DNA: TGTGCCAGCAGTTACTCGTCGGGCCTCAGCGGCTACACCTTC
CDR3: CASSYSSGLSGYTF

J: TRBJ2-7
D: TRBD2
V: TRBV7-9
size: few
DNA: TGTGCCAGCAGTCCGGGAGGCGGGTTCCACGAGCAGTACTTC
CDR3: CASSPGGGFHEQYF

J: TRBJ1-4
D: NA
V: TRBV25-1
size: NA
DNA: TGTGCCAGCAGTGACATTACCGCAACTAATGAAAAACTGTTTTTT
CDR3: CASSDITATNEKLFF